This TCR beta chain appears in the sequencing data of a study of a mutant IDH1 vaccine in newly diagnosed glioma. Time point reported: baseline, week 1 (first vaccination visit). Treatment noted: pre-vaccination baseline after standard-of-care therapy. Produced via immunoSEQ multiplex PCR; TCRdb's table is partial and in-frame only. The sample consists of around 82,000 clones, over 75% of them appearing once. The CDR3 loop spans 18 amino acids. J was trimmed by 2 bases and V by 4 bases; bases with no gene match: 16. Per germline, CDR1 SEHNR and CDR2 FQNEAQ (reference sequence). This chain links TRBV7-9 with TRBJ2-7, with TRBD2 identical over 8 bases. This sample comprised PBMCs, obtained from a glioma patient treated with radiotherapy, temozolomide or both. The receptor was isolated from a man aged 35-49 years with glioma. Some clones in this sample may be carry-over from other donors' samples. For the CDR3, the DNA is TGTGCCAGCAGCTCTCCAGCGAGCCTCTCGGGGGGGACCTACGAGCAGTACTTC. Protein product: CASSSPASLSGGTYEQYF.